These 8 T cell receptor beta chains were sequenced from one sample in a study of OX40 agonist ivuxolimab in advanced cancers. Generated by immunoSEQ multiplex PCR, the TCRdb table keeps only in-frame clones and is missing some. Of about 46,000 clones listed, about 87% are singletons. The sequenced sample was CD4+ or CD8+ T cells sorted from blood, obtained in a trial of the OX40 agonist ivuxolimab. These receptors all come from an adult with an advanced solid tumor such as melanoma, head and neck, liver or kidney cancer.

This chain joins TRBV11-2 and TRBJ2-3; the D is unclear. V was trimmed by 6 bases and J by 6 bases, leaving 4 bases between them. The germline V gene has CDR1 SGHAT and CDR2 FQNNGV. This CDR3 spans 10 amino acids. CDR3 loop: CASRRDTQYF. The CDR3 bases are TGTGCCAGCAGGCGGGATACGCAGTATTTT.

V usage is TRBV5-1 and J usage is TRBJ2-7; possibly TRBD1 or TRBD2 for D (5 bases each). Germline values: CDR1 SGHRS, CDR2 YFSETQ. Trimming left V 6 bases short and J 4 bases short, with 20 bases between. The CDR3 sequence is 15 residues long. The chain's CDR3 is CASTMGSNGAYEQYF. CDR3 nucleotide sequence: TGCGCCAGCACCATGGGATCTAACGGGGCTTACGAGCAGTACTTC.

The chain's CDR3 is CASSRQGGVAEAFF. The CDR3 bases are TGTGCCAGCAGCAGACAGGGGGGAGTCGCTGAAGCTTTCTTT. The chain has TRBV7-9 and TRBJ1-1, with 9 bases lining up with TRBD1. Germline CDR1 SEHNR, CDR2 FQNEAQ (reference sequence). V was clipped by 5 bases and J by 6 bases; unmatched bases: 7. The CDR3 has 14 amino acids.

The chain carries TRBV29-1 and TRBJ2-3; D not certain. CDR1 and CDR2 from the germline V gene are SQVTM and ANQGSEA. This CDR3 contains 15 residues. V lost 0 bases to trimming and J lost 3 bases, with 13 bases between them. Here the CDR3 DNA reads TGCAGCGTTGAAGATCTTGAGGTCAGAACAGATACGCAGTATTTT. This encodes CSVEDLEVRTDTQYF.

This chain joins TRBV13 and TRBJ2-7; D is perhaps TRBD2 (5 bases). Germline values: CDR1 PRHDT, CDR2 FYEKMQ (reference sequence). V dropped 2 bases and J dropped 3 bases, with 14 bases sitting between them. The CDR3 extends over 15 amino acids. The CDR3 loop reads CASSLRGQKNYEQYF. The CDR3 DNA is TGTGCCAGCAGCTTAAGAGGGCAGAAGAACTACGAGCAGTACTTC.

The chain carries TRBV28 and TRBJ1-6; 9 bases align to TRBD1. This CDR3 region has 16 residues. V dropped 5 bases and J dropped 5; count of bases not matched to a gene: 7. Germline-derived CDR1 and CDR2 are MDHEN and SYDVKM. This CDR3 reads CASSAYRGPDNSPLHF. In DNA form, the CDR3 reads TGTGCCAGCAGTGCCTACAGGGGGCCGGATAATTCACCCCTCCACTTT.

To note about this clone: One end of the junction varies from germline; a read error may be responsible. The chain links TRBV27 to TRBJ2-7; D is unresolved. CDR1 and CDR2 from the germline V gene are MNHEY and SMNVEV (reference sequence). This CDR3 is 9 amino acids long. The CDR3 loop reads CATSAEQYF. The CDR3 DNA reads as TGTGCCACCAGTGCCGAGCAGTACTTC.

The chain carries TRBV7-9 and TRBJ2-3, with TRBD1 identical over 7 bases. CDR3 length: 15 amino acids. V trimming: 5 bases; J trimming: 0 bases; junction bases outside the gene matches: 5. Germline V lookup: CDR1 SEHNR, CDR2 FQNEAQ (reference sequence). The CDR3 sequence: CASSRQGTSTDTQYF. In nucleotides, the CDR3 is TGTGCCAGCAGCCGACAGGGTACTAGCACAGATACGCAGTATTTT.